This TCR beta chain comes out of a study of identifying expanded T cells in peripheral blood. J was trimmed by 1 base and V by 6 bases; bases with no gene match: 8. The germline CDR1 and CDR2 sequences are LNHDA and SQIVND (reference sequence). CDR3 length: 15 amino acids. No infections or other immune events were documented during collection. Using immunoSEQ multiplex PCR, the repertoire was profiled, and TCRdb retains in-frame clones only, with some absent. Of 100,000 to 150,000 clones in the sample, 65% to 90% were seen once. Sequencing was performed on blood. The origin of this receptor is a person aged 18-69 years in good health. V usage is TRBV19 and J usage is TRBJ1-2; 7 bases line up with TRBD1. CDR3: CASSDRQGLNYGYTF. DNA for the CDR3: TGTGCCAGTAGCGACCGACAGGGACTTAACTATGGCTACACCTTC.